This entry is about one T cell receptor (beta chain). Its antigen is not known. A junction end diverges from the germline sequence, so it may reflect a read error. The sample originates from a study of cytomegalovirus exposure and HLA in healthy donors. Whole-study results and caveats: There was a cluster of highly shared sequence variants that was likely a sequencing artifact. Most TCR sequences proved rare, with some public TCRs found in many donors. Association of a missense DCLRE1C variant with TCR beta V- and J-gene trimming was reported in a later analysis.

The V gene's germline CDR1 is MNHNS and CDR2 SASEGT. The CDR3 consists of 13 residues. PCR used 60 Vbeta primers and 13 Jbeta primers. In the authors' methods: A later analysis tallied 75 million to 80 million unique TCR beta chains, 10 million to 12 million of them shared. Here immunoSEQ multiplex PCR was the method, and the copy in TCRdb shows in-frame clones only, minus some. Clonal size and the V and J genes are those of that table, whereas D and trimming came from the DNA. The data show 95,000 to 150,000 clones, and the top ten clones hold roughly 3.5%. The V gene is TRBV6-1, the J gene TRBJ1-1; TRBD1 agrees at 7 bases. Specimen: PBMCs. The TCR was taken from a man younger than 35 in good health and CMV-seronegative. CDR3 sequence (DNA): TGCTGTGGTGCAGGGGGGTCTAACACTGAAGCTTTCTTT. Amino acid sequence: CCGAGGSNTEAFF.